A selection of T cell receptor beta chains follows, all from one sample in a study of blood T cells in healthy people across ages. TCRdb passed the 5' RACE reads through MiXCR, listing each CDR3 protein once. The sample includes 650,000 to 1,000,000 distinct CDR3 sequences, about 37% of them seen just once. The source material was blood. Receptors originate from a man younger than 35 in good health. Both conserved end residues are part of each CDR3. A D gene is named only where the DNA matches it firmly. Only part of the rows carry a size: once, few, many, or a class if the clone is expanded.

.	.	TRBV4-1	TRBJ2-3	CASSQDGRGTDTQYF	TGCGCCAGCAGCCAAGACGGGCGTGGCACAGATACGCAGTATTTT
TRBD1	.	TRBV16	TRBJ1-2	CASTQPGTGNYGYTF	TGTGCCAGCACCCAACCAGGGACAGGCAACTATGGCTACACCTTC
.	many	TRBV12-3/TRBV12-4	TRBJ2-1	CASSSTDSYNEQFF	TGTGCCAGCAGTTCCACGGACAGCTACAATGAGCAGTTCTTC
.	.	TRBV11-1	TRBJ2-5	CASSLARGISKETRYF	TGTGCCAGCAGCTTAGCTCGCGGGATATCAAAAGAGACCCGGTACTTC
.	.	TRBV6-4	TRBJ2-1	CASSDGSSYNEQFF	TGTGCCAGCAGTGACGGTAGCTCCTACAATGAGCAGTTCTTC
TRBD1	once	TRBV20-1	TRBJ1-1	CSARDPGTGLGNTEAFF	TGCAGTGCTAGAGATCCAGGGACAGGCCTGGGGAACACTGAAGCTTTCTTT
TRBD1	once	TRBV27	TRBJ2-1	CASSITGESSYNEQFF	TGTGCCAGCAGTATTACAGGGGAAAGCTCCTACAATGAGCAGTTCTTC
.	.	TRBV20-1	TRBJ1-2	CSAKQGTDYGYTF	TGCAGTGCCAAACAGGGAACGGACTATGGCTACACCTTC
.	.	TRBV4-1	TRBJ2-5	CASSQEGSSGEETQYF	TGCGCCAGCAGCCAAGAGGGTAGCTCCGGGGAAGAGACCCAGTACTTC
.	.	TRBV5-1	TRBJ1-6	CASSLEQTDNSPLHF	TGCGCCAGCAGCTTGGAGCAGACAGATAATTCACCCCTCCACTTT
.	.	TRBV12-3/TRBV12-4	TRBJ2-3	CASSFTRGRADTQYF	TGTGCCAGCAGTTTTACTCGGGGACGTGCTGATACGCAGTATTTT
.	few	TRBV9	TRBJ1-1	CASSAERGVRGDTEAFF	TGTGCCAGCAGCGCCGAAAGGGGGGTTAGGGGTGACACTGAAGCTTTCTTT
TRBD2	.	TRBV7-2	TRBJ2-1	CASSLVMLAGGHNEQFF	TGTGCCAGCAGCTTAGTTATGTTAGCGGGGGGCCATAATGAGCAGTTCTTC
.	.	TRBV13	TRBJ2-5	CASSLGPAWEQYF	TGTGCCAGCAGCTTAGGGCCTGCTTGGGAGCAGTACTTC
.	few	TRBV4-1	TRBJ2-3	CASSQDRRGGVPDTQYF	TGCGCCAGCAGCCAAGATCGGCGCGGGGGCGTTCCGGATACGCAGTATTTT
.	few	TRBV4-1	TRBJ2-1	CTSSQEPPGSYNEQFF	TGCACCAGCAGCCAGGAGCCCCCAGGCTCCTACAATGAGCAGTTCTTC
TRBD2	.	TRBV7-2	TRBJ2-7	CASSRKKRGGTYEQYF	TGTGCCAGCAGCCGGAAAAAGCGGGGGGGAACCTACGAGCAGTACTTC
.	.	TRBV5-1	TRBJ2-7	CASAIGTETYEQYF	TGCGCCAGCGCGATCGGGACCGAGACCTACGAGCAGTACTTC
.	.	TRBV5-4	TRBJ1-3	CASSFGRGSGNTIYF	TGTGCCAGCAGCTTCGGACGTGGCTCTGGAAACACCATATATTTT
.	.	TRBV20-1	TRBJ1-2	CSARDRNSVALYGYTF	TGCAGTGCTAGAGACCGCAACTCAGTCGCACTCTATGGCTACACCTTC
.	many	TRBV28	TRBJ2-1	CASSLVLSYNEQFF	TGTGCCAGCAGTTTGGTCTTGTCCTACAATGAGCAGTTCTTC
TRBD2	many	TRBV5-6	TRBJ2-1	CASSPDSGAGEQFF	TGTGCCAGCAGCCCTGACAGCGGGGCAGGTGAGCAGTTCTTC
.	once	TRBV4-2	TRBJ1-5	CVSSQELTRGSKPQHF	TGTGTCAGCAGCCAAGAATTGACCAGGGGCTCTAAGCCCCAGCATTTT
TRBD2	many	TRBV12-3/TRBV12-4	TRBJ2-7	CASSLASGLAYEQYF	TGTGCCAGCAGTCTCGCCTCGGGACTAGCCTACGAGCAGTACTTC
.	few	TRBV25-1	TRBJ2-5	CASSEFSAETQYF	TGTGCCAGCAGTGAATTTAGTGCAGAGACCCAGTACTTC
TRBD1	many	TRBV5-5	TRBJ2-7	CASSDETGGAYEQYF	TGTGCCAGCAGCGACGAGACAGGGGGTGCGTACGAGCAGTACTTC
TRBD1	.	TRBV5-5	TRBJ1-6	CASRSPGTDNSPLHF	TGTGCCAGCAGATCACCCGGGACAGATAATTCACCCCTCCACTTT
.	.	TRBV20-1	TRBJ2-3	CSAPHPFTTDTQYF	TGCAGTGCTCCCCACCCGTTTACGACAGATACGCAGTATTTT